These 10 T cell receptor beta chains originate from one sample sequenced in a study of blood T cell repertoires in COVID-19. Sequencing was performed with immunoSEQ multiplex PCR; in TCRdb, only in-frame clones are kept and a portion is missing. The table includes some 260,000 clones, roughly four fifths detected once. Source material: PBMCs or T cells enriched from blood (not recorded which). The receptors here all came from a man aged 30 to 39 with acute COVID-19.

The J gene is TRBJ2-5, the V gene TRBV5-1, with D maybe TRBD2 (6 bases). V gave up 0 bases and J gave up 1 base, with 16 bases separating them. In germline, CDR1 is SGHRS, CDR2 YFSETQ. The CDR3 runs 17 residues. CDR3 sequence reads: CASSLAGAGRRQETQYF. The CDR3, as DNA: TGCGCCAGCAGCTTGGCGGGAGCGGGCCGGCGCCAAGAGACCCAGTACTTC.

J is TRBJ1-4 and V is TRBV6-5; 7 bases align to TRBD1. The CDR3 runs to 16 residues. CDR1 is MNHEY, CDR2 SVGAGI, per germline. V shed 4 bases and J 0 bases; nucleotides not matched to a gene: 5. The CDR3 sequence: CASSWTGRATNEKLFF. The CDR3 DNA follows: TGTGCCAGCAGTTGGACAGGTCGCGCAACTAATGAAAAACTGTTTTTT.

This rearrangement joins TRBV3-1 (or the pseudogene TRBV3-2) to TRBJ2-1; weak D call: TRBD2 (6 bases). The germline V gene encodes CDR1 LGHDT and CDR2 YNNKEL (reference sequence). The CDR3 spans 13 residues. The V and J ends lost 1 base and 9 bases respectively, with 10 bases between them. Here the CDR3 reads CASSQGRGGEQFF. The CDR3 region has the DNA TGTGCCAGCAGCCAAGGGCGGGGTGGTGAGCAGTTCTTC.

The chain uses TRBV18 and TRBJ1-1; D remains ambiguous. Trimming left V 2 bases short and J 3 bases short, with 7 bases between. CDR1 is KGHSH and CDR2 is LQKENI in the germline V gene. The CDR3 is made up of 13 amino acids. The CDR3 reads CASSPAVDTEAFF. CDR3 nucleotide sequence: TGTGCCAGCTCACCAGCGGTGGACACTGAAGCTTTCTTT.

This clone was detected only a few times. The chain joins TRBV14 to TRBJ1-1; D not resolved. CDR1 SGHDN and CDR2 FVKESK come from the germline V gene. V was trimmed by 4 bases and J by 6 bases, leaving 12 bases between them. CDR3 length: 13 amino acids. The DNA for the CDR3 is TGTGCCAGCAGCCTTCATGAGGTTTCTGAAGCTTTCTTT. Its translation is CASSLHEVSEAFF.

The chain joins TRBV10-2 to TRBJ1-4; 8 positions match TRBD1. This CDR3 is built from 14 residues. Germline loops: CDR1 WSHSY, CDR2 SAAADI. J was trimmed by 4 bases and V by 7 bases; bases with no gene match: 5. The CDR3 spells CASNTGGGNEKLFF. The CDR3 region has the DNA TGCGCCAGCAACACAGGGGGTGGTAATGAAAAACTGTTTTTT.

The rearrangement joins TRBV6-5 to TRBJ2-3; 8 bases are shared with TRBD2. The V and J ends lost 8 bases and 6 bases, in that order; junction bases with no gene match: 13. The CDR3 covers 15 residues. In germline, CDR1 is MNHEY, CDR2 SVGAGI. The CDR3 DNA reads TGTGCCAGCGGGTATAGCGGGGTCTTATTGGATACGCAGTATTTT. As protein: CASGYSGVLLDTQYF.

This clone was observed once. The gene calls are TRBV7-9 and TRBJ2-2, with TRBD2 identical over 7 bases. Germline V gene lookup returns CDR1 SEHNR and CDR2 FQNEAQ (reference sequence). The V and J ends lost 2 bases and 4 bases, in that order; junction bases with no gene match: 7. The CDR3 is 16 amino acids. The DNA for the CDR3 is TGTGCCAGCAGCTTATTGGCGGGGGTTGGCACCGGGGAGCTGTTTTTT. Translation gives CASSLLAGVGTGELFF.

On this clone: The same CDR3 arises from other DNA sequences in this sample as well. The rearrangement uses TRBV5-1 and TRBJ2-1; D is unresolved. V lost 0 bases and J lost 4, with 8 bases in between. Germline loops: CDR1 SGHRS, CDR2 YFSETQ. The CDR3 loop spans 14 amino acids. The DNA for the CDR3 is TGCGCCAGCAGCTTGGGCGGAAGTTACAATGAGCAGTTCTTC. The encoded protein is CASSLGGSYNEQFF.

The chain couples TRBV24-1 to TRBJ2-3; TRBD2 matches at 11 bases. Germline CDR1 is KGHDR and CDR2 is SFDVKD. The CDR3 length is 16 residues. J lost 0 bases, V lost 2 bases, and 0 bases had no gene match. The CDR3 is CATSDWTSGSTDTQYF. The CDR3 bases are TGTGCCACCAGTGATTGGACTAGCGGGAGCACAGATACGCAGTATTTT.